The present T cell receptor beta chain was sequenced within a study of blood T cells in healthy people across ages. Overall study: Roughly one uniquely barcoded beta molecule per two T cells was captured. Study results and limitations: Older individuals had lower TCR beta diversity per million T cells (the decline was roughly linear).

Isolated per sample were at least 7 million PBMCs. Ten or more counts support this clonotype. Its antigen is still unknown. Through a sample-barcoded 5' primer and a J-beta primer mix, a second PCR was run for roughly 6 to 11 cycles. TCRdb processed the 5' RACE reads anew with MiXCR; each CDR3 protein has one entry. The table has some 790,000 distinct CDR3 sequences, 25% to 30% seen once. The origin of this receptor is a woman over 75 in good health. The material sequenced was blood.

The CDR3 sequence: CASSLAGRENTEAFF. CDR3 coding DNA: TGCGCCAGCAGCTTAGCTGGACGGGAGAACACTGAAGCTTTCTTT. The chain carries TRBV5-1 and TRBJ1-1, with unresolved D. Trimming shortened V by 2 bases and J by 1 base, and 12 bases separated the two germline ends. CDR1 is SGHRS, CDR2 YFSETQ, per germline. This CDR3 region has 15 residues.